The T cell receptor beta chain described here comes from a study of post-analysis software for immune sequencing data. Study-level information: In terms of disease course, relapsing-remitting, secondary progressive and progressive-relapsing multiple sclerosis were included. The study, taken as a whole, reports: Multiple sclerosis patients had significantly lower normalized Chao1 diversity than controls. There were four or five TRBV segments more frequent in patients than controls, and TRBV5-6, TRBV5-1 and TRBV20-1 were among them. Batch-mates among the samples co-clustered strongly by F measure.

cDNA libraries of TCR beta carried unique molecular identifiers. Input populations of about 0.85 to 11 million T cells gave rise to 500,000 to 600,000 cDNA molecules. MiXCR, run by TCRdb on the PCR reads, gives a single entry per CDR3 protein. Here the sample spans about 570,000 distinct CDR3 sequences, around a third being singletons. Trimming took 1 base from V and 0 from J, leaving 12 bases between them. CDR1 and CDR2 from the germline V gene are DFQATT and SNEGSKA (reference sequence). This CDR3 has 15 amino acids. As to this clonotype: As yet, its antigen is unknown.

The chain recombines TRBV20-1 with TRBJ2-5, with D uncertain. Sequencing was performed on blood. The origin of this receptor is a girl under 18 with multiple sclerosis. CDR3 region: CSARAPNGYQETQYF. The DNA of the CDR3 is TGCAGTGCTAGAGCCCCGAATGGTTACCAAGAGACCCAGTACTTC.